Detailed here is one T cell receptor (beta chain). The antigen remains unidentified. This CDR3 is built from 15 residues. CDR1 is LNHNV and CDR2 is YYDKDF in the germline V gene (reference sequence). Trimming stripped 0 bases from V and 4 bases from J, with 10 bases between. This sample is part of a study of T cell responses to AZD1222 COVID-19 vaccine. Study findings and constraints: Nearly half of the spike-specific TCRs reportedly recognize variant regions that carry no mutations. Donors were largely white British and mainly female; clonal diversity was possibly underestimated.

Assay used: immunoSEQ multiplex PCR; TCRdb lists only in-frame clones, some missing. The sample has about 200,000 clones, roughly 94% seen once. The receptor comes from an adult who received the MenACWY meningococcal vaccine as a control. The sequences come from peripheral blood, collected 28 days after the second dose of the MenACWY control vaccine. V is TRBV15 and J is TRBJ1-5, with D tentatively TRBD1 (5 bases). In DNA, the CDR3 is TGTGCCACCAGCAGAGACAGGGTCTGGAATCAGCCCCAGCATTTT. It encodes CATSRDRVWNQPQHF.